The sample holds a few counts of the clone carrying this TCR beta chain. The CDR3 extends over 15 amino acids. V gave up 4 bases and J gave up 2 bases, with 12 bases separating them. Germline V gene lookup returns CDR1 LNHNV and CDR2 YYDKDF (reference sequence). The data stem from a study of T-cell reconstitution after alpha-beta-depleted transplantation in children. TCRbeta library preparation incorporated unique molecular identifiers. TCRdb redid the calling of the PCR reads with MiXCR, one entry per CDR3 protein. The repertoire consists of 350,000 to 400,000 distinct CDR3 sequences, with roughly 15% occurring once and the leading ten covering over 3.5%.

The TCR sequence derives from a human donor who donated a stem cell graft to a child with Fanconi anemia. This material consisted of PBMCs, taken from the stem cell graft. The chain couples TRBV15 to TRBJ2-4; maybe TRBD2 (5 bases). The CDR3 bases are TGTGCCACCAGCATGAGGGATTTCCCCAAAAACATTCAGTACTTC. It codes for CATSMRDFPKNIQYF.